These 30 T cell receptor beta chains share one sample of origin, sequenced in a study of cytomegalovirus exposure and HLA in healthy donors. Sequencing used immunoSEQ multiplex PCR; TCRdb keeps in-frame clones, though not all of them. This table has 250,000 to 350,000 clones, about 90% appearing once. Specimen: PBMCs. The receptors stem from a young woman in good health and CMV-seropositive.

As concerns this clone: The junction differs from germline at one of its ends, possibly a read error. V and J are TRBV11-2 and TRBJ2-7, with TRBD2 matching 12 bases. Germline values: CDR1 SGHAT, CDR2 FQNNGV. This CDR3 comprises 14 residues. For the CDR3, the DNA is TGTGCCAGCAGTCCGACTAGCGGGAGCTTGGGCGGGAACTTC. Protein sequence: CASSPTSGSLGGNF.

The chain employs TRBV29-1 and TRBJ2-1; 8 nucleotides agree with TRBD1. V shed 3 bases and J 8 bases; nucleotides not matched to a gene: 9. The CDR3 sequence is 14 residues long. Germline values: CDR1 SQVTM, CDR2 ANQGSEA. The CDR3 protein is CSVDYPYRGDEQFF. CDR3 bases: TGCAGCGTTGACTACCCCTACAGGGGGGATGAGCAGTTCTTC.

The V gene is TRBV9, the J gene TRBJ2-3; D gene ambiguous. V lost 0 bases, J lost 9 bases, and 11 bases lay in between. Per germline, CDR1 SGDLS and CDR2 YYNGEE. CDR3 length equals 13 residues. The CDR3 loop is CASSVENSRTQYF. The DNA for the CDR3 is TGTGCCAGCAGCGTAGAGAACAGTCGGACGCAGTATTTT.

The chain has TRBV5-1 and TRBJ2-7; 14 bases line up with TRBD2. The germline CDR1 and CDR2 sequences are SGHRS and YFSETQ. The CDR3 is made up of 17 amino acids. The trim removed 0 bases at V and 7 bases at J, leaving 9 bases unmatched. CDR3 amino acids: CASSLDGTSGRRWEQYF. CDR3 DNA sequence: TGCGCCAGCAGCTTGGACGGGACTAGCGGGAGAAGGTGGGAGCAGTACTTC.

In its sample, this clone was seen once. This chain links TRBV29-1 with TRBJ1-2, with 8 bases lining up with TRBD1. The CDR3 sequence is 11 residues long. Germline loops: CDR1 SQVTM, CDR2 ANQGSEA. V dropped 4 bases and J dropped 6; count of bases not matched to a gene: 1. The CDR3 bases are TGCAGCGTTGGACAGGGGAATGGCTACACCTTC. Translating gives CSVGQGNGYTF. Supplemented by reference TRBV29-1 and TRBJ1-2, the full variable domain reads SAVISQKPSRDICQRGTSLTIQCQVDSQVTMMFWYRQQPGQSLTLIATANQGSEATYESGFVIDKFPISRPNLTFSTLTVSNMSPEDSSIYLCSVGQGNGYTFGSGTRLTVV.

The chain's CDR3 is CATSRPPGWTDTQYF. The DNA for the CDR3 is TGTGCCACCAGCAGACCTCCCGGTTGGACAGATACGCAGTATTTT. This chain uses TRBV15 with TRBJ2-3; D gene unclear. Germline CDR1 is LNHNV and CDR2 is YYDKDF (reference sequence). The CDR3 length is 15 residues. V was cut by 2 bases and J by 3 bases, with 12 bases left in between.

The CDR3 region is CASSLGCHSYEQYF. The CDR3 DNA sequence: TGTGCCAGCAGCTTAGGCTGCCACTCCTACGAGCAGTACTTC. The V gene is TRBV7-4, the J gene TRBJ2-7; D uncertain. From germline, CDR1 is SGHVT and CDR2 SQSDAQ. Trimming stripped 1 base from V and 0 bases from J, with 7 bases between. This CDR3 contains 14 residues. Filled out from reference TRBV7-4 and TRBJ2-7, the complete variable domain reads GAGVSQSPRYKVAKRGRDVALRCDSISGHVTLYWYRQTLGQGSEVLTYSQSDAQRDKSGRPSGRFSAERPERSVSTLKIQRTEQGDSAVYLCASSLGCHSYEQYFGPGTRLTVT.

The V call is TRBV4-3, the J call TRBJ2-7, with TRBD2 matching over 15 bases. The trim removed 3 bases at V and 7 bases at J, leaving 22 bases unmatched. CDR1 and CDR2 from the germline V gene are LGHNA and YSLEER. The CDR3 contains 21 residues. As DNA, the CDR3 is TGCGCCAGCAGCCATTCAATGCAGGGACTAGCGGGAGGAAGGCTTGCGGGGGAGCAGTACTTC. Translated: CASSHSMQGLAGGRLAGEQYF.

This clone appeared a single time. This rearrangement joins TRBV4-3 to TRBJ1-1; D possibly corresponds to TRBD1 (5 bases). Trimming removed 0 bases from V and 4 bases from J, with 12 bases in between. Germline-derived CDR1 and CDR2 are LGHNA and YSLEER. The CDR3 is 15 amino acids. The chain's CDR3 is CASSQDFVGGTEAFF. The CDR3 nucleotides are TGCGCCAGCAGCCAAGATTTCGTTGGGGGCACTGAAGCTTTCTTT.

The chain uses TRBV9 and TRBJ2-6; D is perhaps TRBD1 or TRBD2 (5 bases each). Trimming stripped 3 bases from V and 0 bases from J, with 19 bases between. This CDR3 has 19 residues. Per germline, CDR1 SGDLS and CDR2 YYNGEE. CDR3 coding DNA: TGTGCCAGCAGCGCCGGGACGGAGTCACTAAACTCTGGGGCCAACGTCCTGACTTTC. It codes for CASSAGTESLNSGANVLTF.

The chain has TRBV5-1 and TRBJ2-3; 12 bases agree with TRBD2. The CDR3 is 18 amino acids. Germline assignment: CDR1 SGHRS and CDR2 YFSETQ. Losses at the gene ends were 3 bases for V and 5 bases for J; bases not matched to a gene: 13. CDR3 DNA: TGCGCCAGCAGCTCAGGACTAGCGGGACGCACAACGGGAGATACGCAGTATTTT. This sequence encodes CASSSGLAGRTTGDTQYF.

The chain recombines TRBV27 with TRBJ2-3; the D gene could be TRBD1 or TRBD2 (5 bases each). Germline lookup yields CDR1 MNHEY and CDR2 SMNVEV (reference sequence). The CDR3 is 13 amino acids. The germline V and J ends were trimmed by 8 bases and 5 bases, with 14 bases remaining between them. CDR3 sequence reads: CASYPGAGDTQYF. In DNA, the CDR3 is TGTGCCAGCTACCCCGGGGCGGGAGATACGCAGTATTTT.

This chain uses TRBV28 with TRBJ2-6, with a possible D match to TRBD2 (5 bases). Deletions cut 5 bases from V and 0 bases from J, with 11 bases between. This CDR3 is built from 16 residues. Germline CDR1 MDHEN, CDR2 SYDVKM. CDR3: CASSDYGSSGANVLTF. The CDR3 nucleotides read TGTGCCAGCAGTGACTACGGTAGCTCTGGGGCCAACGTCCTGACTTTC.

This clone was counted once. The chain links TRBV6-1 to TRBJ2-5, with D unclear. Germline CDR1 MNHNS, CDR2 SASEGT. V was cut by 7 bases and J by 2 bases, with 8 bases left in between. The CDR3 is 12 residues long. The CDR3 nucleotides are TGTGCCAGCATATTCGGGCAAGAGACCCAGTACTTC. It translates to CASIFGQETQYF.

V gene TRBV27 combines with J gene TRBJ2-1, with 12 positions matching TRBD2. Looked up from germline, CDR1 is MNHEY and CDR2 is SMNVEV (reference sequence). The CDR3 runs to 18 residues. J lost 0 bases, V lost 8 bases, and 11 bases had no gene match. CDR3 protein: CASGTTSGRRSSYNEQFF. The DNA of the CDR3 is TGTGCCAGCGGGACGACTAGCGGGAGAAGAAGCTCCTACAATGAGCAGTTCTTC.

The chain recombines TRBV27 with TRBJ1-1; possibly TRBD1 for D (6 bases). Between the trimmed V and J ends, which lost 6 bases and 3 bases, there was a span of 14 bases. This CDR3 has 14 residues. Germline assignment: CDR1 MNHEY and CDR2 SMNVEV (reference sequence). The CDR3 sequence is CASSRGGRDTEAFF. DNA for the CDR3: TGTGCCAGCAGCCGAGGGGGGAGGGACACTGAAGCTTTCTTT.

The chain employs TRBV7-6 and TRBJ2-2; D might be TRBD2 (7 bases). This CDR3 is 15 amino acids long. Per germline, CDR1 SGHVS and CDR2 FNYEAQ. V gave up 4 bases and J gave up 5 bases, with 14 bases separating them. This chain's CDR3 is CASSSLGGLTGELFF. The CDR3 DNA follows: TGTGCCAGCAGCTCCCTCGGGGGGCTGACCGGGGAGCTGTTTTTT.

This rearrangement joins TRBV6-5 to TRBJ1-5, with a tentative D call TRBD1 (5 bases). Germline V CDR1 and CDR2: MNHEY, SVGAGI. This CDR3 has 14 residues. Trimming took off 6 bases at V and 5 bases at J, with 14 bases between the two ends. DNA of the CDR3: TGTGCCAGCAGGTCCCCCGGGGCGCATCAGCCCCAGCATTTT. Its protein is CASRSPGAHQPQHF.

This clone was counted only a few times. The V call is TRBV30, the J call TRBJ2-5, with a tentative D call TRBD1 (5 bases). Germline V gene sequence: CDR1 GTSNPN, CDR2 SVGIG (reference sequence). With 4 bases removed from V and 4 bases from J, the gap between germline ends came to 22 bases. The CDR3 is 16 amino acids. The CDR3 region is CAWTLRQGLSVETQYF. The CDR3 DNA reads as TGTGCCTGGACACTCCGTCAGGGCCTCTCTGTAGAGACCCAGTACTTC.

The rearrangement uses TRBV7-2 and TRBJ1-2, with no clear D. Germline loops: CDR1 SGHTA, CDR2 FQGNSA. Trimming took 5 bases from V and 6 from J, leaving 10 bases between them. The CDR3 runs 12 residues. The CDR3 DNA is TGTGCCAGCAGCATCCTGACAAATGGCTACACCTTC. Its protein is CASSILTNGYTF. The entire variable domain, with the rest obtained from reference TRBV7-2 and TRBJ1-2, is as follows: GAGVSQSPSNKVTEKGKDVELRCDPISGHTALYWYRQSLGQGLEFLIYFQGNSAPDKSGLPSDRFSAERTGGSVSTLTIQRTQQEDSAVYLCASSILTNGYTFGSGTRLTVV.

This clone appeared a few times. The chain has TRBV7-2 and TRBJ2-7; D tentatively fits TRBD1 or TRBD2 (5 bases each). Germline V gene lookup returns CDR1 SGHTA and CDR2 FQGNSA. V was shortened by 0 bases and J by 2 bases, with 8 bases between the two germline ends. The CDR3 runs to 14 residues. The DNA of the CDR3 is TGTGCCAGCAGCTTAGCGGGACCACCCTACGAGCAGTACTTC. Protein product: CASSLAGPPYEQYF.

The chain carries TRBV29-1 and TRBJ2-2; the D gene is possibly TRBD2 (5 bases). V lost 5 bases to trimming and J lost 7 bases, with 14 bases between them. Germline CDR1 is SQVTM and CDR2 is ANQGSEA. The CDR3 has 13 residues. Here the CDR3 reads CSVRWERSGELFF. The CDR3 region has the DNA TGCAGCGTTCGGTGGGAGCGGAGCGGGGAGCTGTTTTTT.

This CDR3 is CSVPMGVETQYF. The CDR3 region has the DNA TGCAGCGTGCCTATGGGGGTCGAGACCCAGTACTTC. The chain couples TRBV29-1 to TRBJ2-5; D possibly matches TRBD1 or TRBD2 (5 bases each). Trimming stripped 6 bases from V and 5 bases from J, with 13 bases between. Germline V gives CDR1 SQVTM, CDR2 ANQGSEA. The CDR3 contains 12 residues.

The V gene is TRBV5-1, the J gene TRBJ2-7; D call uncertain. The CDR3 spans 16 residues. The germline V gene encodes CDR1 SGHRS and CDR2 YFSETQ. With 0 bases removed from V and 6 bases from J, the gap between germline ends came to 19 bases. The CDR3 loop is CASSLGGQKLSREQYF. CDR3 coding DNA: TGCGCCAGCAGCTTGGGCGGCCAGAAGCTATCTCGCGAGCAGTACTTC.

The chain employs TRBV10-3 and TRBJ1-5, with D perhaps matching TRBD1 (5 bases). Germline CDR1 reads ENHRY; CDR2 reads SYGVKD. The CDR3 is made up of 13 amino acids. Trimming stripped 2 bases from V and 5 bases from J, with 7 bases between. DNA of the CDR3: TGTGCCATCAGTGAGACAGGCGATCAGCCCCAGCATTTT. This sequence encodes CAISETGDQPQHF.

The chain has TRBV15 and TRBJ2-7, with a tentative D call TRBD2 (6 bases). Germline CDR1 reads LNHNV; CDR2 reads YYDKDF (reference sequence). This CDR3 contains 15 residues. V dropped 0 bases and J dropped 1 base, with 10 bases sitting between them. CDR3: CATSRDPGRSYEQYF. In nucleotides, the CDR3 is TGTGCCACCAGCAGAGATCCCGGGAGATCCTACGAGCAGTACTTC.

V gene TRBV5-1 combines with J gene TRBJ1-1, with 7 bases lining up with TRBD1. Germline V gives CDR1 SGHRS, CDR2 YFSETQ. CDR3 length: 14 amino acids. The V segment lost 0 bases and the J segment 5 bases; nucleotides outside the gene matches: 4. CDR3 amino acids: CASSLDPGGTEAFF. The CDR3 region has the DNA TGCGCCAGCAGCTTGGATCCAGGGGGTACTGAAGCTTTCTTT. The complete variable domain, with remaining parts taken from reference TRBV5-1 and TRBJ1-1, reads KAGVTQTPRYLIKTRGQQVTLSCSPISGHRSVSWYQQTPGQGLQFLFEYFSETQRNKGNFPGRFSGRQFSNSRSEMNVSTLELGDSALYLCASSLDPGGTEAFFGQGTRLTVV.

The chain has TRBV6-5 and TRBJ2-2; 7 bases fit TRBD1. With 8 bases clipped from V and 5 bases from J, the junction kept 5 bases outside the gene matches. The CDR3 extends over 13 amino acids. Germline CDR1 reads MNHEY; CDR2 reads SVGAGI. The CDR3 region is CASRQGVTGELFF. In DNA, the CDR3 is TGTGCCAGCCGGCAGGGGGTTACCGGGGAGCTGTTTTTT.

This clone was picked up a small number of times. The V gene is TRBV4-2, the J gene TRBJ2-2, with D possibly called TRBD1 or TRBD2 (6 bases each). CDR3 size: 14 residues. The V gene lost 4 bases and the J gene lost 4 bases, with 10 bases spanning the gap. The germline V gene encodes CDR1 LGHNA and CDR2 YNFKEQ. The CDR3 sequence is CASSRGAVTGELFF. The CDR3 nucleotides are TGTGCCAGCAGCCGGGGGGCCGTCACCGGGGAGCTGTTTTTT.

The chain carries TRBV7-2 and TRBJ1-2, with a tentative D call TRBD1 (5 bases). With 2 bases removed from V and 4 bases from J, the gap between germline ends came to 17 bases. CDR1 SGHTA and CDR2 FQGNSA come from the germline V gene. The CDR3 runs 16 residues. CDR3 nucleotide sequence: TGTGCCAGCAGCTTAACCTCCGGTCACAGGAGCTATGGCTACACCTTC. As protein: CASSLTSGHRSYGYTF.